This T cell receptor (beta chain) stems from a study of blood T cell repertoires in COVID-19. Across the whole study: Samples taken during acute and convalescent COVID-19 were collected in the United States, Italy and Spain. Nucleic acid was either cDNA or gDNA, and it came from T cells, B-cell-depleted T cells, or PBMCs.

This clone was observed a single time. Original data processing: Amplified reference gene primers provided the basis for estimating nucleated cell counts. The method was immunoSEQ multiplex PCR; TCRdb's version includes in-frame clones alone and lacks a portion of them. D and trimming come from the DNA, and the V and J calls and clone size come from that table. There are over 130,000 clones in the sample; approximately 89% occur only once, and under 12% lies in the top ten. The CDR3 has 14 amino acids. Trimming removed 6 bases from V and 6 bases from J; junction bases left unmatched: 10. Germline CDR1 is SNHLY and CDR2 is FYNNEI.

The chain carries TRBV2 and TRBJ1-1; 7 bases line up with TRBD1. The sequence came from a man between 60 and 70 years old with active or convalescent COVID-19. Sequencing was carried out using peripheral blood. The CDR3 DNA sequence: TGTGCCAGCAGGGCCAGCGAACAGGGGTCTGAAGCTTTCTTT. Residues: CASRASEQGSEAFF. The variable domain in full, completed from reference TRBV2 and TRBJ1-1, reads EPEVTQTPSHQVTQMGQEVILRCVPISNHLYFYWYRQILGQKVEFLVSFYNNEISEKSEIFDDQFSVERPDGSNFTLKIRSTKLEDSAMYFCASRASEQGSEAFFGQGTRLTVV.